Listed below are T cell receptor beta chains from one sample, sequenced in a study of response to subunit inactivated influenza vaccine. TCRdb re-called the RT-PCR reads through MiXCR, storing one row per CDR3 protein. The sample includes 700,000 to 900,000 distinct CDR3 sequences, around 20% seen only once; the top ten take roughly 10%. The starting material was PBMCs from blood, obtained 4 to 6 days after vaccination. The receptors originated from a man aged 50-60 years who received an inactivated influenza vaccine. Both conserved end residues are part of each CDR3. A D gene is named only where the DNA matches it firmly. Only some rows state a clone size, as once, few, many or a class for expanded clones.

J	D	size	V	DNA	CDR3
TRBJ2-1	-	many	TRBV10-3	TGTGCCATCAGTGAGTCGGCGTCTAGCGATCACAATGAGCAGTTCTTC	CAISESASSDHNEQFF
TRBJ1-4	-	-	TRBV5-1	TGCGCCAGCAGCTTGGAATTTACGGTTCGGGAACTGTTTTTT	CASSLEFTVRELFF
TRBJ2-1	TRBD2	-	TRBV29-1	TGCAGCGTTGAAAGGCCCGGGACTAGCGGGAGCTATGAGCAGTTCTTC	CSVERPGTSGSYEQFF
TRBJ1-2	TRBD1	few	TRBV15	TGTGCCACCAGCAGAGATAGGGGGACAGCCAGAAACTATGGCTACACCTTC	CATSRDRGTARNYGYTF
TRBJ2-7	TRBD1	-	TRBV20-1	TGCAGTGCTAGAGTCAGTGACAGGGGGCGAGGGTACGAGCAGTACTTC	CSARVSDRGRGYEQYF
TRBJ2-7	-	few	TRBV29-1	TGCAGCGTGTCAGCGCCCCGTTTGGGCGAGCAGTACTTC	CSVSAPRLGEQYF
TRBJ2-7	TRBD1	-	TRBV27	TGTGCCAGCAGTTTAGGTAGTGGGGACAGGGGACCCTACGAGCAGTACTTC	CASSLGSGDRGPYEQYF
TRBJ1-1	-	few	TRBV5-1	TGCGCCAGCAGCTTGGTTCCGGGTATGAACACTGAAGCTTTCTTT	CASSLVPGMNTEAFF
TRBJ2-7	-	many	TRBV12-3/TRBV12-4	TGTGCCAGCAGTTTGTTGGGGAGCTCCTACGAGCAGTACTTC	CASSLLGSSYEQYF
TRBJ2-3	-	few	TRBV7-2	TGTGCCAGCAGCCAGGTTACGCAGTATTTT	CASSQVTQYF
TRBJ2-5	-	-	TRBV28	TGTGCCAGCAGTTTACCTCCAGGCAGGGGGGTGGAGACCCAGTACTTC	CASSLPPGRGVETQYF
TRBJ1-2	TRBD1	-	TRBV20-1	TGCAGTGCTAGAGATAACCAGGGGGCCTACTATGGCTACACCTTC	CSARDNQGAYYGYTF
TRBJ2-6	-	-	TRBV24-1	TGTGCCACCAGTGAGCCGACAGGCAGCTCTGGGGCCAACGTCCTGACTTTC	CATSEPTGSSGANVLTF
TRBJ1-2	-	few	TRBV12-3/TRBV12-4	TGTGCCAGCAGAAGACAGACCTATGGCTACACCTTC	CASRRQTYGYTF
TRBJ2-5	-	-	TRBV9	TGTGCCAGCAGCGTAGAAGGGTCCGGGAGCAAGACCCAGTACTTC	CASSVEGSGSKTQYF
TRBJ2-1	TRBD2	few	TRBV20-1	TGCAGTGCTAGCCCTTTAGCGGGAGACGGCGATGAGCAGTTCTTC	CSASPLAGDGDEQFF
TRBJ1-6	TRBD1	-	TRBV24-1	TGTGCCACCCAGGACAGGACCAATTCACCCCTCCACTTT	CATQDRTNSPLHF
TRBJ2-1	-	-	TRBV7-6	TGTGCCAGCCGGCGGACCGGGAGCTCCTACAATGAGCAGTTCTTC	CASRRTGSSYNEQFF
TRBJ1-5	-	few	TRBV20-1	TGCAGTGCTAGTGACAGGCGGGCAGGCAATCAGCCCCAGCATTTT	CSASDRRAGNQPQHF
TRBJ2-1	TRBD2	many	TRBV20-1	TGCAGTGCTAGAGACCCTTTAGCGGGAAGGGATGATGAGCAGTTCTTC	CSARDPLAGRDDEQFF
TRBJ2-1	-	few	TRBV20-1	TGCAGTGTTATAAACTCCCGGGTGGCTCCCTACAATGAGCAGTTCTTC	CSVINSRVAPYNEQFF
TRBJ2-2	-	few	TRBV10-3	TGTGCCATCAGTGGGAATAGCGCAAACACCGGGGAGCTGTTTTTT	CAISGNSANTGELFF
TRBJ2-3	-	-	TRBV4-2	TGTGCCAGCAGCCAAGATGCAGGGCGTTTTTCACCCCGGCAACAAAGGGGGCAGTATTTT	CASSQDAGRFSPRQQRGQYF
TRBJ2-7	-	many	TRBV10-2	TGCGCCAGCGGCAAAAGGGAAGTTACCTACGAGCAGTACTTC	CASGKREVTYEQYF
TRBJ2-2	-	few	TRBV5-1	TGCGCCAGCAGCTTGGGGGCGGTAAACACCGGGGAGCTGTTTTTT	CASSLGAVNTGELFF
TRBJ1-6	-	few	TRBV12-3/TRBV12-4	TGTGCCAGCAGTTTTGCTGCAGGGAATTCACCCCTCCACTTT	CASSFAAGNSPLHF
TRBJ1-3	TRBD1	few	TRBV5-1	TGCGCCAGCAGCATACAGGGGACTGGAAACACCATATATTTT	CASSIQGTGNTIYF
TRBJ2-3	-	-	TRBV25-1	TGTGCCAGCAGTCCCCCGGAGAGTGCAGATACGCAGTATTTT	CASSPPESADTQYF
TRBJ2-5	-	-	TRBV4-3	TGCGCCAGCAGCCAAGAGGTTGGCGCAATAGCGGTGGAGACCCAGTACTTC	CASSQEVGAIAVETQYF
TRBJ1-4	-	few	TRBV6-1	TGTGCCAGCAGCACAGATCGCACAGGGAGACGTGGGACTGAAAAACTGTTTTTT	CASSTDRTGRRGTEKLFF
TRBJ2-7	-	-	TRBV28	TGTGCCGCGGGGCAGATATCCTACGAGCAGTACTTC	CAAGQISYEQYF
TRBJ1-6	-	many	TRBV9	TGTGCCAGCAGCGTAGAGGTCGAGGATTCACCCCTCCACTTT	CASSVEVEDSPLHF
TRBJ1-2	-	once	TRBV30	TGTGCCTGGAGTTTGGTTAGTGGCTACACCTTC	CAWSLVSGYTF
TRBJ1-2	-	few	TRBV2	TGTGCCAGCAGGCCGCCCGGGACACTTTATGGCTACACCTTC	CASRPPGTLYGYTF
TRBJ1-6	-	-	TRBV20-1	TGCAGTGCCCCAGACCAGGGGAATTCACCCCTCCACTTT	CSAPDQGNSPLHF
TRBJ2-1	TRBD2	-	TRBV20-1	TGCAGTGCTAGTCTCCTACTAGCGGGGGAGTTCCATGAGCAGTTCTTC	CSASLLLAGEFHEQFF
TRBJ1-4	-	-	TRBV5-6	TGTGCCAGCAGCTTGGGCTTTAATGAAAAACTGTTTTTT	CASSLGFNEKLFF
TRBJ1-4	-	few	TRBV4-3	TGCGCCAGCAGCCAAGGGGTCGGCATTGATGAAAAACTGTTTTTT	CASSQGVGIDEKLFF
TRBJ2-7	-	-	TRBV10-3	TGTGCCATCAGTGAGTCGCCGTCCTACGAGCAGTACTTC	CAISESPSYEQYF
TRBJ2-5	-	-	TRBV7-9	TGTGCCAGCAGTAACCGGGCAGATCAAGAGACCCAGTACTTC	CASSNRADQETQYF
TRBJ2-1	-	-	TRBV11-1	TGTGCCAGCAGCTTAGGAAGGAGCGGCGGGGCGGATGAGCAGTTCTTC	CASSLGRSGGADEQFF
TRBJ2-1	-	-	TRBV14	TGTGCCAGCAGCCAAGATGCCCTAGCCCACCTCTACAATGAGCAGTTCTTC	CASSQDALAHLYNEQFF
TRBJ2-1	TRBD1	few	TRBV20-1	TGCAGTGCGAGAGGGGGACAGAACAATGAGCAGTTCTTC	CSARGGQNNEQFF
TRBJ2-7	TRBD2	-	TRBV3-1	TGTGCCAGCAGCCAACCAAAGACTAGCGGGAGTGGCTACGAGCAGTACTTC	CASSQPKTSGSGYEQYF
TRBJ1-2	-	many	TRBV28	TGTGCCAGCAGTCCACCCAGTCGGGGAGGAGGCTACACCTTC	CASSPPSRGGGYTF
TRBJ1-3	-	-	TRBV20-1	TGCAGTGCTAGTGTCGCCAGGAGCTCTGGAAACACCATATATTTT	CSASVARSSGNTIYF
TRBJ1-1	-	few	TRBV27	TGTGCCAGCAGTCCAAGAAGAATGAACACTGAAGCTTTCTTT	CASSPRRMNTEAFF
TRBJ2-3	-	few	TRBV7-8	TGTGCCAGCAGCTTAATGCAGGGCTACACAGATACGCAGTATTTT	CASSLMQGYTDTQYF
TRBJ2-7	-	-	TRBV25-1	TGTGCCAGCAGTGACTTGGGATCCTACGAGCAGTACTTC	CASSDLGSYEQYF
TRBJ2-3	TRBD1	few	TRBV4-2	TGTGCCAGCAGCCAAGCAATCGGGACAGGGTTCCAATATTTT	CASSQAIGTGFQYF
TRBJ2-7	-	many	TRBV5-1	TGCGCCAGCAGCCCACCGGAGGGGTTCGAGCAGTACTTC	CASSPPEGFEQYF
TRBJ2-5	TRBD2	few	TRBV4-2	TGTGCCAGCAGCCAAGGGGCGGGGGGATATCAAGAGACCCAGTACTTC	CASSQGAGGYQETQYF
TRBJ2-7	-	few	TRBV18	TGTGCCAGCTCACCAATCGAGACGGGCGAGCAGTACTTC	CASSPIETGEQYF
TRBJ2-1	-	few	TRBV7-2	TGTGCCCCCCCCCGGGGTGGAGACAACAATGAGCAGTTCTTC	CAPPRGGDNNEQFF
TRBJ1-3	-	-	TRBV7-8	TGTGCCAGCGCGCTTCGGTCGGGAAACACCATATATTTT	CASALRSGNTIYF
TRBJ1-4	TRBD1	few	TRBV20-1	TGCAGTGCCGAGAGGACAGGGGCCGAAAAACTGTTTTTT	CSAERTGAEKLFF
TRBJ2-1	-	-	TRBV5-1	TGCGCCAGCAGCTTGGAAGGGACCAACGCCTACAATGAGCAGTTCTTC	CASSLEGTNAYNEQFF